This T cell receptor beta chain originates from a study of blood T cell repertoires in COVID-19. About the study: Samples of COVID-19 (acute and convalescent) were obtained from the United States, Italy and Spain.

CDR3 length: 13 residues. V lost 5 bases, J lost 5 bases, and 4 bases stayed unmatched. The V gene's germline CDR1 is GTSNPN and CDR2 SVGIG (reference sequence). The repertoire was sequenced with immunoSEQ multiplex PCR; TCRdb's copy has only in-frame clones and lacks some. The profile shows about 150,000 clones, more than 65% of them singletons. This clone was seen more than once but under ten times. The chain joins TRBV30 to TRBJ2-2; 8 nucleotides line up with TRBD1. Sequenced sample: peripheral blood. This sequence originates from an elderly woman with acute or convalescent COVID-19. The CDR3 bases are TGTGCCTGGGGACAGGGTTGGACCGGGGAGCTGTTTTTT. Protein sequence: CAWGQGWTGELFF.